This T cell receptor (beta chain) is drawn from a study of cytomegalovirus exposure and HLA in healthy donors. Overall study findings and caveats: Reports indicated that the classifier achieved high specificity and sensitivity in diagnosing cytomegalovirus status. A few chains linked to CMV were shown in vitro to be specific for CMV antigens.

Germline CDR1 reads MGHRA; CDR2 reads YSYEKL. Trimming left V 0 bases short and J 3 bases short, with 12 bases between. This CDR3 has 15 residues. TCRdb keeps only in-frame clones here, not all; method: immunoSEQ multiplex PCR. The sample has 75,000 to 95,000 clones; 96% are singletons. With regard to this clone: Its antigen is not known.

The chain is built from TRBV4-1 and TRBJ2-7; weak D call: TRBD1 (6 bases). The receptor was derived from a man aged 18 to 35 in good health and CMV-seronegative. The material sequenced was PBMCs. CDR3 amino acids: CASSQEKQGFYEQYF. CDR3 bases: TGCGCCAGCAGCCAAGAAAAGCAGGGGTTCTACGAGCAGTACTTC.